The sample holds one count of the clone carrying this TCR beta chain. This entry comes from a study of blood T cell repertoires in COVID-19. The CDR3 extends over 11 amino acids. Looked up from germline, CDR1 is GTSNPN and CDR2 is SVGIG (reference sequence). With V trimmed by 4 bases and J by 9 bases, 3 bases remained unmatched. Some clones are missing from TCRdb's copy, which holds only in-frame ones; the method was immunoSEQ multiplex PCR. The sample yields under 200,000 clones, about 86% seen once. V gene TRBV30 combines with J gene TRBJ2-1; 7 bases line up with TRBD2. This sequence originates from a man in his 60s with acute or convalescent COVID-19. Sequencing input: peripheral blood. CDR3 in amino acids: CAWTGGGEQFF. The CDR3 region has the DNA TGTGCCTGGACGGGAGGAGGTGAGCAGTTCTTC.